This T cell receptor (beta chain) was sequenced for a study of PD-L1 blockade in urothelial cancer. Study summary: Patients' atezolizumab regimen, 1,200 mg intravenously every 3 weeks, began at some point between 2014 and 2015. Researchers found blood samples held a median of roughly 140,000 T cells.

Synthetic analogs of TCR templates were spiked into every PCR. Measured with immunoSEQ multiplex PCR; TCRdb has only the in-frame clones, and not every one. This sample yields tens of thousands of clones, of which approximately 84% are seen a single time; more than 9% belongs to the top ten. Time point indicated: peripheral blood 6 weeks after treatment start. This CDR3 has 19 amino acids. Germline lookup yields CDR1 KGHSH and CDR2 LQKENI. V shed 4 bases, J shed 5 bases, and the junction held 17 bases outside the gene matches. The J gene is TRBJ2-3, the V gene TRBV18, with 11 bases lining up with TRBD1. This sequence originates from a man aged 55 to 70 with urothelial cancer. The material sequenced was PBMCs, taken around atezolizumab (anti-PD-L1) treatment. Written as DNA, the CDR3 is TGTGCCAGCTCACTTGCTCCAGGTTCCGGGACAGGGGGAGTAGATACGCAGTATTTT. Its protein product is CASSLAPGSGTGGVDTQYF.